A selection of T cell receptor beta chains follows, all from one sample in a study of molecular identifiers for immune sequencing clone quantification. TCRdb reanalysed the PCR reads using MiXCR and keeps one entry per CDR3 protein. The sample yields about 630,000 distinct CDR3 sequences, about 25% seen once. The sequenced material came from naive CD8+ T cells from blood, with Jurkat cell RNA spiked in. The receptors shown here come from a human donor in good health. Some libraries in this study had Jurkat cell RNA spiked in. CDR3s include the opening cysteine and the closing phenylalanine or tryptophan. A D gene is named only where the DNA matches it firmly. Some rows have no size entry. The others give once, few or many, or a class for an expanded clone.

clone_size	v_call	d_call	j_call	cdr3_aa	cdr3_nt
many	TRBV21-1	.	TRBJ1-5	CASSKADQPQHF	TGTGCCAGCAGCAAAGCAGATCAGCCCCAGCATTTT
many	TRBV30	.	TRBJ1-1	CAWAWRGQNTEAFF	TGTGCCTGGGCGTGGCGGGGCCAGAACACTGAAGCTTTCTTT
.	TRBV20-1	.	TRBJ2-7	CSVVTVDEQYF	TGCAGTGTCGTGACCGTGGACGAGCAGTACTTC
.	TRBV5-6	.	TRBJ2-7	CGSSLVRSSYEQYF	TGTGGCAGCAGCTTGGTGAGGAGCTCCTACGAGCAGTACTTC
.	TRBV30	TRBD1	TRBJ1-1	CAWSERQGAAEAFF	TGTGCCTGGAGTGAGCGACAGGGGGCTGCTGAAGCTTTCTTT
few	TRBV9	.	TRBJ2-6	CASSVAGFGANVLTF	TGTGCCAGCAGCGTAGCGGGGTTTGGGGCCAACGTCCTGACTTTC
.	TRBV7-9	.	TRBJ2-7	CASSAGQMISYEQYF	TGTGCCAGCAGCGCGGGACAGATGATCTCCTACGAGCAGTACTTC
many	TRBV12-3/TRBV12-4	.	TRBJ2-2	CASSYAGQTNTGELFF	TGTGCCAGCAGTTACGCGGGACAAACGAACACCGGGGAGCTGTTTTTT
.	TRBV4-1	TRBD2	TRBJ2-3	CASSRTSREASTDTQYF	TGCGCCAGCAGCCGAACCTCCCGGGAGGCGAGCACAGATACGCAGTATTTT
many	TRBV29-1	.	TRBJ2-7	CSVETITTREQYF	TGCAGCGTTGAAACAATTACTACGAGGGAGCAGTACTTC
few	TRBV10-1	TRBD1	TRBJ1-6	CASSRDRVDSPLHF	TGCGCCAGCAGCCGGGACAGGGTGGATTCACCCCTCCACTTT
many	TRBV4-1	.	TRBJ1-2	CASSQVDNNYGYTF	TGCGCCAGCAGCCAAGTGGACAACAACTATGGCTACACCTTC
.	TRBV6-5	.	TRBJ2-5	CAGSYFQDGETQYF	TGTGCCGGCAGTTATTTTCAGGATGGGGAGACCCAGTACTTC
.	TRBV12-3/TRBV12-4	.	TRBJ1-2	CASSLAAATCFNYGYTF	TGTGCCAGCAGTCTCGCTGCAGCCACATGTTTTAACTATGGCTACACCTTC
few	TRBV7-9	.	TRBJ2-3	CANSPGADTQYF	TGTGCCAACAGCCCGGGCGCAGATACGCAGTATTTT
many	TRBV27	.	TRBJ2-3	CASSLGTPIADTQYF	TGTGCCAGCAGTTTGGGAACCCCAATCGCAGATACGCAGTATTTT
many	TRBV6-6	.	TRBJ2-3	CASSPRTGGGTDTQYF	TGTGCCAGCAGCCCAAGGACAGGCGGGGGCACAGATACGCAGTATTTT